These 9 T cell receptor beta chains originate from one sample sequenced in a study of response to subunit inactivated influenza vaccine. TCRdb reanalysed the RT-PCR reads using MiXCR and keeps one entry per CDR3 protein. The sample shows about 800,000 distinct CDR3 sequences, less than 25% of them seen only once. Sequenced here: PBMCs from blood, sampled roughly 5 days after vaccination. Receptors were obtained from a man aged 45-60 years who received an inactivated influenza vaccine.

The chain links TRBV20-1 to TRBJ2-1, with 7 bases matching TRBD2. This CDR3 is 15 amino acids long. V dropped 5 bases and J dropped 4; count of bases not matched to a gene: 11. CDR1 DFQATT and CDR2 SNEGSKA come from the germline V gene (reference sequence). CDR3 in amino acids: CSAHWTSRYYNEQFF. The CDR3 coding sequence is TGCAGTGCTCACTGGACTAGTCGGTATTACAATGAGCAGTTCTTC.

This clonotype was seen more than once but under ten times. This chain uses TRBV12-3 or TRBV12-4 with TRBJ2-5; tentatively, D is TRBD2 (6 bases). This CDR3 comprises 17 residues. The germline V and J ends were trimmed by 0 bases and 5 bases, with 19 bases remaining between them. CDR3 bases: TGTGCCAGCAGTTTAGCTCCGGGGATCCGCAGCGGGGAGACCCAGTACTTC. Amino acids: CASSLAPGIRSGETQYF.

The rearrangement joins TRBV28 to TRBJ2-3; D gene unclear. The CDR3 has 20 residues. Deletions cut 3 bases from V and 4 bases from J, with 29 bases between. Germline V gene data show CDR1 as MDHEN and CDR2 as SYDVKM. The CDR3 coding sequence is TGTGCCAGCAGTTTTCTCGGTATCCTACCGGCTAGAAAATCATCAGATACGCAGTATTTT. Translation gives CASSFLGILPARKSSDTQYF.

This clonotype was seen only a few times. The CDR3 nucleotides read TGCAGTGCTAGCAGAGGTCCTATCTCAGAGACCCAGTACTTC. This codes for CSASRGPISETQYF. The chain has TRBV20-1 and TRBJ2-5; D is unclear. Per the germline V gene, CDR1 is DFQATT and CDR2 is SNEGSKA (reference sequence). The V gene lost 3 bases and the J gene lost 4 bases, with 15 bases spanning the gap. This CDR3 is 14 amino acids long.

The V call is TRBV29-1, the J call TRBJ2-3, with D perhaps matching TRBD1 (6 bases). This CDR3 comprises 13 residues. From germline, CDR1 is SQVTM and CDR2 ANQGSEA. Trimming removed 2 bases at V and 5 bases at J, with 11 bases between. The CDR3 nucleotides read TGCAGCGTTGAAACACAGGGAAAAGATACGCAGTATTTT. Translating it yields CSVETQGKDTQYF.

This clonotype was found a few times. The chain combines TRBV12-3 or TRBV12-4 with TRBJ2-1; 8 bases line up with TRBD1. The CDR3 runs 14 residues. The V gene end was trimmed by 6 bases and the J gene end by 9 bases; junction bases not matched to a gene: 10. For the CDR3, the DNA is TGTGCCAGCAGGGTGGAGACAGGGGTCGGTGAGCAGTTCTTC. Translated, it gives CASRVETGVGEQFF.

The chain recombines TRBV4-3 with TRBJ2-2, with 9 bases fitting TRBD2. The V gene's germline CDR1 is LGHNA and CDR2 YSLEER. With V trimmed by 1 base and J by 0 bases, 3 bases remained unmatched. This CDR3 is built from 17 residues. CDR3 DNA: TGCGCCAGCAGCCAAGTGACTAGCGGTGCGAACACCGGGGAGCTGTTTTTT. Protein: CASSQVTSGANTGELFF.

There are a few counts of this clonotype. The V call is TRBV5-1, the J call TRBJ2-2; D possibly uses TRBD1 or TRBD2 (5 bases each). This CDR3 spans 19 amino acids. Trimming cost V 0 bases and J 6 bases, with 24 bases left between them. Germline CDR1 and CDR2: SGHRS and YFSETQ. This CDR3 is CASSLEFSAGTSLSGELFF. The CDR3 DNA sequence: TGCGCCAGCAGCTTGGAATTTAGTGCCGGGACGTCGTTGTCCGGGGAGCTGTTTTTT.

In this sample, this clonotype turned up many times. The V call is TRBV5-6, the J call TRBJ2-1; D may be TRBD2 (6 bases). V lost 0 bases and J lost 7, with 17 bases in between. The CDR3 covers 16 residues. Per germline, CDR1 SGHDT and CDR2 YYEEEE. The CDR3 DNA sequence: TGTGCCAGCAGCTTGGCCCGTAGGGCTAGCGCGAATGAGCAGTTCTTC. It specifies CASSLARRASANEQFF.